This entry describes one TCR beta chain. Its antigen target is currently unknown. The record has no base qualities; no much larger clone is one base away. This specimen belongs to a study of shared clonotypes between healthy human individuals (TCRdb year 2020). About the investigation overall: Three men and a couple of women, aged 18 to 49 years, made up the cohort. To increase sequencing depth and limit assay-specific biases, TCR repertoire library preparation and sequencing were carried out by different laboratories using diverse techniques. For each donor, CD4 naive and CD4 memory were each run on three plates, CD8 naive on two plates, and CD8 memory on one plate. Blood TCR repertoires of five healthy adults were deeply sequenced to estimate repertoire size and the extent of clonotype sharing between individuals. Leukapheresis yielded between about 0.94 and 8.9 billion PBMCs per donor. What the study reported, not specific to this receptor: Even with the large sequencing depth, rarefaction of the sorted-subset datasets indicated that sequencing was incomplete. Sampling was limited to blood, and TCR repertoires in tissue likely differ from TCR repertoires in blood. Because the study included only a small number of donors, the genetic and exposure-history diversity represented was limited. Pairwise subsampling indicated that sequencing depth was expected to affect the degree of clonotype sharing among donors. Across a handful of donors, around 5.4% of naive CD4, approximately 3.5% of naive CD8, 2.3% of memory CD4, and roughly 0.4% of memory CD8 clonotypes were shared. Higher generation probabilities were observed for clonotypes shared by all four sorted-subset donors than for non-shared clonotypes. Larger estimated clonotype richness was generally found for naive subsets than for memory subsets.

Healthy HIV-negative adults with no recently reported acute infections or vaccinations were included as donors. Every donor was a Caucasian adult residing in Nashville, Tennessee, USA. Magnetic negative selection was used to enrich CD4+ T cells, after which naive cells were positively selected on CD45RA and the negative fraction became the memory subset. Blood was collected by leukapheresis, and PBMCs were isolated by Ficoll-Histopaque density gradient centrifugation and then cryopreserved in liquid nitrogen vapor phase. Purity and quantity of every magnetically sorted T cell population were checked by analytical flow cytometry. Each sorted fraction had its genomic DNA isolated and then quantified by UV absorbance on a Nanodrop 2000c. Using the deep immunoSEQ assay, multiplex PCR amplified TCR CDR3 regions from genomic DNA. Genomic DNA extracted from each cell subset was distributed evenly over all wells of several immunoSEQ 96-well plates, and each plate served as one replicate. For sorted subsets, approximately 190 ng of genomic DNA, equivalent to 25,000 to 35,000 T cell genomes, went into each replicate PCR. The purified libraries were quantified using a Qubit 3.0 fluorometer, sized with a Bioanalyzer 2100, and then quantified again using the KAPA Library Quantification kit. A separate single-read 150-cycle Illumina NextSeq 550 flow cell was used to sequence each immunoSEQ 96-well plate. The study's own analysis went as follows. Because the immunoSEQ output held only junctional sequences and lacked quality scores, the filtering could not match the filtering applied to full-length reads. Sequences were annotated with PyIR, a Python wrapper for IgBLAST v1.9, using IMGT germline references to assign V/J genes and CDR3. Reads with weak V/J assignments (E-value above 1e-6), missing CDR3, stop codons, out-of-frame junctions, or ambiguous translated residues were removed. V3J clonotypes were defined as sequences sharing an identical inferred V gene, J gene, and CDR3 amino acid sequence. Percentage overlap between repertoires was computed as shared unique clonotypes divided by the size of the smaller repertoire. Richness of each repertoire was evaluated using RTK rarefaction, the Chao1 estimator, and Recon v2.1 estimates of unobserved clonotypes. Generation probabilities for all TCRbeta clonotypes obtained by the gDNA method from a handful of donors were computed using OLGA. Here the immuneACCESS table is served through TCRdb, limited to in-frame sequences with V and J called. Missing clones are a known gap in these copies; in checked studies unresolved V genes cover under half, and the rest lacks a known reason. The DNA gave D and trimming, while V, J and clone size come from that table. Here the sample has about 2.4 million clones; roughly 93% occur a single time. The ten largest make up approximately 0.36% of the sample.

This receptor was obtained from a man between 18 and 29 years old in good health. Some clones in this sample may be carry-over from other donors' samples. The source material was naive CD4+ T cells from PBMCs. The cell subset or site tag for this specimen amounts to: CD45RA+ positively selected.

The CDR3 is CASSYLNRFYQETQYF. The DNA reads TGTGCCAGCAGTTACTTGAATAGGTTTTACCAAGAGACCCAGTACTTC. The V and J genes are TRBV6-6 and TRBJ2-5, with the D gene too uncertain to name. The trim is 1 base for V and 0 bases for J, with a gap of 12 bases between the germline ends. CDR1 and CDR2, per the germline V gene (reference sequence), are MNHNY and SVGAGI. Its CDR3 holds 16 amino acids, cysteine through phenylalanine. CDR3 DNA is the only sequence kept; it has 48 bases, read in frame from the first base.